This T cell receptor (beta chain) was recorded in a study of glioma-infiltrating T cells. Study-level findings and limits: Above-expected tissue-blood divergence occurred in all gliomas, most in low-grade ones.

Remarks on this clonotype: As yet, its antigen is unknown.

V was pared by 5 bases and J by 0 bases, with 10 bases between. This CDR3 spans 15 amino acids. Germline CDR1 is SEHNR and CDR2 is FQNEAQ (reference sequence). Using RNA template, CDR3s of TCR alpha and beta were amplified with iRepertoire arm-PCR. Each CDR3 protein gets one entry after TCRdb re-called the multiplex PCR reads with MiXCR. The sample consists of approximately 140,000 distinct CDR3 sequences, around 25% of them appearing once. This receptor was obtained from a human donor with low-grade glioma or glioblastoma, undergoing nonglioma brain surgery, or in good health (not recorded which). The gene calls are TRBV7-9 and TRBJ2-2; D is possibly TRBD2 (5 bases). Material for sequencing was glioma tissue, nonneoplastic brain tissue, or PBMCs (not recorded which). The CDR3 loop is CASSPGKANTGELFF. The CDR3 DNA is TGTGCCAGCAGCCCGGGGAAAGCGAACACCGGGGAGCTGTTTTTT.